The 17 T cell receptor beta chains below all came from one sample that was sequenced in a study of blood T cell repertoires in COVID-19. Repertoires were generated with immunoSEQ multiplex PCR, while TCRdb's copy carries only in-frame clones and drops some. The sample contains some 370,000 clones, 90% of which appear only once. Sequencing was performed on peripheral blood. The receptors derive from a man aged 18-30 years with active or convalescent COVID-19.

This clone has just one count. V is TRBV9 and J is TRBJ1-5, with D maybe TRBD1 (6 bases). V was pared by 1 base and J by 5 bases, with 16 bases between. This CDR3 has 16 residues. CDR1 is SGDLS, CDR2 YYNGEE, per germline. CDR3 loop: CASSVSDSLMYQPQHF. The CDR3 DNA follows: TGTGCCAGCAGCGTATCGGACAGCTTAATGTATCAGCCCCAGCATTTT.

The rearrangement joins TRBV29-1 to TRBJ1-2; 8 bases align to TRBD1. Germline V gene sequence: CDR1 SQVTM, CDR2 ANQGSEA. The CDR3 runs to 13 residues. J lost 0 bases, V lost 7 bases, and 4 bases had no gene match. This CDR3 is CSAKQGANYGYTF. DNA of the CDR3: TGCAGCGCAAAACAGGGGGCTAACTATGGCTACACCTTC.

The chain couples TRBV7-2 to TRBJ1-5, with D possibly matching TRBD1 (5 bases). This CDR3 has 14 amino acids. Germline loops: CDR1 SGHTA, CDR2 FQGNSA. Deletions cut 5 bases from V and 4 bases from J, with 12 bases between. The CDR3 sequence: CASSQGGDNQPQHF. CDR3 nucleotide sequence: TGTGCCAGCAGCCAGGGAGGGGATAATCAGCCCCAGCATTTT. The full variable domain, completed using reference TRBV7-2 and TRBJ1-5, is GAGVSQSPSNKVTEKGKDVELRCDPISGHTALYWYRQSLGQGLEFLIYFQGNSAPDKSGLPSDRFSAERTGGSVSTLTIQRTQQEDSAVYLCASSQGGDNQPQHFGDGTRLSIL.

The V and J genes are TRBV7-2 and TRBJ2-1; tentatively, D is TRBD2 (5 bases). Between the trimmed V and J ends, which lost 2 bases and 8 bases, there was a span of 16 bases. Per germline, CDR1 SGHTA and CDR2 FQGNSA. The CDR3 is 15 amino acids. As DNA, the CDR3 is TGTGCCAGCAGCTTACTGAGGGCTCGCTTCGATGAGCAGTTCTTC. Encoded protein: CASSLLRARFDEQFF.

The chain combines TRBV9 with TRBJ2-7; TRBD1 matches 9 bases. Per the germline V gene, CDR1 is SGDLS and CDR2 is YYNGEE. The CDR3 runs to 15 residues. The V segment lost 0 bases and the J segment 4 bases; nucleotides outside the gene matches: 5. The CDR3 loop is CASSVGGGTGYEQYF. The CDR3 coding sequence is TGTGCCAGCAGCGTAGGAGGTGGGACAGGGTACGAGCAGTACTTC.

V usage is TRBV12-2 and J usage is TRBJ2-3; the D segment call TRBD1 is taken from the table without a DNA check. TRBV12-2 is a documented pseudogene. This CDR3 region has 17 residues. The CDR3: CASRMSPGTVLTDTQYF. The CDR3 DNA is TGTGCAAGTCGCATGTCACCCGGGACAGTGTTGACAGATACGCAGTATTTT.

This clone has only one observation. The chain uses TRBV2 and TRBJ1-5; D possibly corresponds to TRBD1 (5 bases). Germline assignment: CDR1 SNHLY and CDR2 FYNNEI. Trimming stripped 1 base from V and 9 bases from J, with 13 bases between. This CDR3 region has 14 residues. DNA for the CDR3: TGTGCCAGCAGTGAAGTGGGGGGGACGGGGCCCCAGCATTTT. Translated: CASSEVGGTGPQHF.

J is TRBJ1-6 and V is TRBV7-3, with 8 bases that match TRBD1. Looked up from germline, CDR1 is SGHTA and CDR2 is FQGTGA. V shed 0 bases, J shed 10 bases, and the junction held 5 bases outside the gene matches. This CDR3 has 15 amino acids. In DNA form, the CDR3 reads TGTGCCAGCAGCTTAACCCGACAGGGGTACTCACCCCTCCACTTT. Translated, it gives CASSLTRQGYSPLHF.

Comment on this clone: In the same sample, other DNA sequences code for this CDR3. The rearrangement joins TRBV28 to TRBJ1-1, with D unresolved. Germline CDR1 MDHEN, CDR2 SYDVKM. This CDR3 contains 11 residues. Trimming stripped 6 bases from V and 2 bases from J, with 4 bases between. The CDR3 is CASSPNTEAFF. CDR3 in DNA: TGTGCCAGCAGCCCAAACACTGAAGCTTTCTTT.

The rearrangement joins TRBV2 to TRBJ2-5; no reliable D call. Between the trimmed V and J ends, which lost 4 bases and 5 bases, there was a span of 11 bases. This CDR3 is 13 amino acids long. The V gene's germline CDR1 is SNHLY and CDR2 FYNNEI. CDR3: CASSVPPSETQYF. The DNA for the CDR3 is TGTGCCAGCAGTGTCCCTCCCTCTGAGACCCAGTACTTC.

V gene TRBV6-5 combines with J gene TRBJ1-6; D gene uncertain. Germline CDR1 and CDR2: MNHEY and SVGAGI. This CDR3 is built from 15 residues. V gave up 6 bases and J gave up 6 bases, with 15 bases separating them. CDR3 protein: CASSDKAFLNSPLHF. DNA of the CDR3: TGTGCCAGCAGCGACAAGGCTTTTCTTAATTCACCCCTCCACTTT.

The chain joins TRBV6-5 to TRBJ1-3; possible D gene TRBD1, 6 bases. The V end was cut by 6 bases, the J end by 0 bases, with 12 bases between. The CDR3 is made up of 15 amino acids. Germline loops: CDR1 MNHEY, CDR2 SVGAGI. The CDR3 DNA reads as TGTGCCAGCAGACGGACAGTCCTCTCTGGAAACACCATATATTTT. Its translation: CASRRTVLSGNTIYF.

This chain uses TRBV6-5 with TRBJ1-1, with 9 bases identical to TRBD1. After removal of 5 bases from V and 0 bases from J, the junction contained 4 bases not matched to a gene. CDR1 and CDR2 from the germline V gene are MNHEY and SVGAGI. CDR3 size: 15 residues. CDR3 sequence (DNA): TGTGCCAGCAGTCGGGACAGGGACGTGAACACTGAAGCTTTCTTT. It translates to CASSRDRDVNTEAFF.

V gene TRBV4-1 combines with J gene TRBJ2-7, with 11 bases lining up with TRBD1. The V segment lost 3 bases and the J segment 3 bases; nucleotides outside the gene matches: 7. This CDR3 comprises 16 residues. Per germline, CDR1 MGHRA and CDR2 YSYEKL. The CDR3 reads CASSQIIGTGGYEQYF. The CDR3 DNA reads TGCGCCAGCAGCCAGATTATCGGGACAGGGGGCTACGAGCAGTACTTC.

The chain couples TRBV6-4 to TRBJ2-2; D is possibly TRBD1 (6 bases). Looked up from germline, CDR1 is MRHNA and CDR2 is SNTAGT. The CDR3 is 14 amino acids. Trimming pared 5 bases from V and 4 bases from J, leaving 11 bases between. The CDR3 nucleotides read TGTGCCAGCAGTATCACAGGGAGCACCGGGGAGCTGTTTTTT. Translation gives CASSITGSTGELFF.

For the CDR3, the DNA is TGTGCCAGCAGTTTCCCCGGGACAGGGCTGGGAAACACCATATATTTT. This encodes CASSFPGTGLGNTIYF. The chain is built from TRBV28 and TRBJ1-3; 9 bases fit TRBD1. Unmatched junction bases numbered 7, after V lost 3 bases and J lost 4 bases. This CDR3 comprises 16 residues. Germline V lookup: CDR1 MDHEN, CDR2 SYDVKM.

The chain joins TRBV3-1 (or the pseudogene TRBV3-2) to TRBJ1-4; no firm D call. The CDR3 extends over 15 amino acids. Trimming cost V 3 bases and J 10 bases, with 18 bases left between them. Germline V gene data show CDR1 as LGHDT and CDR2 as YNNKEL (reference sequence). The CDR3 sequence: CASSHTEEPRGKLFF. DNA of the CDR3: TGTGCCAGCAGCCATACAGAGGAACCCCGGGGAAAACTGTTTTTT.